This T cell receptor (beta chain) was identified in a study of early T cells in non-severe SARS-CoV-2 infection. Study background: Sequencing targeted bulk RNA from unsorted whole blood, leaving chains unpaired. Study results and limitations: The study's VDJdb matching favored anti-spike CD8 responses and missed private and CD4 specificities.

About this clonotype itself: Its specificity is not known.

V dropped 4 bases and J dropped 4; count of bases not matched to a gene: 7. There are 17 residues in the CDR3. From germline, CDR1 is SGHVS and CDR2 FNYEAQ. Individual cDNA molecules were tagged with unique molecular identifiers. TCRdb recomputed calls from the 5' RACE reads with MiXCR, one row per CDR3 protein. Of some 67,000 distinct CDR3 sequences in the sample, approximately 14% were seen once. The sample consisted of whole blood. The chain uses TRBV7-6 and TRBJ2-3; 14 bases align to TRBD2. The source is an adult who was a healthcare worker with PCR-confirmed SARS-CoV-2 infection or an uninfected control (not recorded which). CDR3 amino acids: CASSSGLAGEPADTQYF. The DNA for the CDR3 is TGTGCCAGCAGCTCGGGACTAGCGGGGGAACCCGCAGATACGCAGTATTTT.